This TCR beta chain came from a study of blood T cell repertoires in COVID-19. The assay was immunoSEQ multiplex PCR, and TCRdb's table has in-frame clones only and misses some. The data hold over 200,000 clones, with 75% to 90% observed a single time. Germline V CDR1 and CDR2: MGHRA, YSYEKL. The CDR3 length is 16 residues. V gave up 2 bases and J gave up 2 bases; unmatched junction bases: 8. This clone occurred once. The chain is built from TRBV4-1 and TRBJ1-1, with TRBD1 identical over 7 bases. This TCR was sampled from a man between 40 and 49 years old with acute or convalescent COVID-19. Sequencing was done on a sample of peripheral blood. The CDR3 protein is CASSQPRTGPNTEAFF. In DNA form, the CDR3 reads TGCGCCAGCAGCCAACCCAGGACAGGTCCTAACACTGAAGCTTTCTTT.